These 3 T cell receptor beta chains originate from one sample sequenced in a study of pediatric ulcerative colitis. The repertoire was sequenced with immunoSEQ multiplex PCR; TCRdb's copy has only in-frame clones and lacks some. This sample carries about 60,000 clones, 85% to 90% of them seen once, and the ten largest clones take roughly 1.5%. Material for sequencing was blood. The receptor set was obtained from a boy younger than 18 who was a control in a study of pediatric ulcerative colitis.

The chain uses TRBV7-7 and TRBJ2-2; D not certain. CDR3 length equals 16 residues. The V end lost 5 bases, the J end lost 5 bases, and 18 bases lay between the germline ends. CDR1 is SSHAT, CDR2 FNYEAQ, per germline (reference sequence). CDR3 sequence reads: CASSPRVVETTGELFF. Written as DNA, the CDR3 is TGTGCCAGCAGCCCTCGGGTAGTTGAGACAACCGGGGAGCTGTTTTTT. The whole variable domain, filled in from reference TRBV7-7 and TRBJ2-2, reads GAGVSQSPRYKVTKRGQDVTLRCDPISSHATLYWYQQALGQGPEFLTYFNYEAQPDKSGLPSDRFSAERPEGSISTLTIQRTEQRDSAMYRCASSPRVVETTGELFFGEGSRLTVL.

The chain employs TRBV14 and TRBJ2-3; 7 positions match TRBD2. The CDR3 covers 15 residues. Germline V gene lookup returns CDR1 SGHDN and CDR2 FVKESK. J gave up 4 bases and V 4 bases, and 8 bases lay outside the gene matches. As DNA, the CDR3 is TGTGCCAGCAGCCTTATTGGAGCGGGGTCAGATACGCAGTATTTT. This sequence encodes CASSLIGAGSDTQYF.

V and J are TRBV28 and TRBJ2-5; D unresolved. With 6 bases removed from V and 4 bases from J, the gap between germline ends came to 12 bases. Germline-derived CDR1 and CDR2 are MDHEN and SYDVKM. The CDR3 has 13 amino acids. The CDR3 sequence: CASSHRKRETQYF. CDR3 nucleotides: TGTGCCAGCAGCCACCGGAAACGAGAGACCCAGTACTTC. Full variable domain (outside the CDR3, taken from reference TRBV28 and TRBJ2-5): DVKVTQSSRYLVKRTGEKVFLECVQDMDHENMFWYRQDPGLGLRLIYFSYDVKMKEKGDIPEGYSVSREKKERFSLILESASTNQTSMYLCASSHRKRETQYFGPGTRLLVL.